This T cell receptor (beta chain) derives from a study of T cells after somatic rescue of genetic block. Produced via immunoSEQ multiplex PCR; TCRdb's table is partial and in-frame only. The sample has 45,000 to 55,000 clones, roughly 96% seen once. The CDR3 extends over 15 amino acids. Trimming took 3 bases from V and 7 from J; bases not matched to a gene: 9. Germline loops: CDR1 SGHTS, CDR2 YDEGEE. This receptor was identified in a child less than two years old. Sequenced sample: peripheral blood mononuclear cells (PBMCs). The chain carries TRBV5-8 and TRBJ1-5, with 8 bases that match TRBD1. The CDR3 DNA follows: TGTGCCAGCAGCTCAGACAGGGGTGTCAGGCAGCCCCAGCATTTT. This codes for CASSSDRGVRQPQHF.